This passage covers 4 T cell receptor beta chains from one sample sequenced in a study of blood T cell repertoires in COVID-19. Method: immunoSEQ multiplex PCR; TCRdb's copy keeps in-frame clones and lacks some. Here the sample spans roughly 63,000 clones, roughly 74% being singletons. Sequenced sample: peripheral blood. These receptor sequences come from a woman older than 75 with acute or convalescent COVID-19.

This clone has only a few counts. V usage is TRBV10-3 and J usage is TRBJ2-7; 9 bases match TRBD1. V was pared by 5 bases and J by 0 bases, with 8 bases of the junction left unmatched. The CDR3 is 16 residues long. Per the germline V gene, CDR1 is ENHRY and CDR2 is SYGVKD. The CDR3 coding sequence is TGTGCCATCAGTCCCCTAGGGGACAGGGCCTCCTACGAGCAGTACTTC. This sequence encodes CAISPLGDRASYEQYF.

J is TRBJ2-1 and V is TRBV11-2, with a tentative D call TRBD2 (6 bases). Trimming shortened V by 1 base and J by 7 bases, and 14 bases separated the two germline ends. The CDR3 contains 15 residues. CDR1 and CDR2 (germline): SGHAT, FQNNGV. CDR3 amino acids: CASSLVEGGRNEQFF. The DNA for the CDR3 is TGTGCCAGCAGCTTAGTAGAGGGAGGCAGGAATGAGCAGTTCTTC.

The chain links TRBV19 to TRBJ1-5, with 9 bases lining up with TRBD1. Germline V gene data show CDR1 as LNHDA and CDR2 as SQIVND (reference sequence). This CDR3 is built from 14 residues. V lost 6 bases to trimming and J lost 3 bases; unmatched junction nucleotides: 3. The CDR3 here is CASRRTGDNQPQHF. The CDR3 nucleotides are TGTGCCAGTAGAAGGACAGGGGACAATCAGCCCCAGCATTTT.

The chain carries TRBV7-9 and TRBJ1-1, with D perhaps TRBD1 (5 bases). V was pared by 1 base and J by 10 bases, with 10 bases between. The CDR3 is 12 amino acids. The germline V gene has CDR1 SEHNR and CDR2 FQNEAQ (reference sequence). The CDR3 DNA follows: TGTGCCAGCAGCTTAGAGGGGCCTCGAGCTTTCTTT. It is translated as CASSLEGPRAFF.